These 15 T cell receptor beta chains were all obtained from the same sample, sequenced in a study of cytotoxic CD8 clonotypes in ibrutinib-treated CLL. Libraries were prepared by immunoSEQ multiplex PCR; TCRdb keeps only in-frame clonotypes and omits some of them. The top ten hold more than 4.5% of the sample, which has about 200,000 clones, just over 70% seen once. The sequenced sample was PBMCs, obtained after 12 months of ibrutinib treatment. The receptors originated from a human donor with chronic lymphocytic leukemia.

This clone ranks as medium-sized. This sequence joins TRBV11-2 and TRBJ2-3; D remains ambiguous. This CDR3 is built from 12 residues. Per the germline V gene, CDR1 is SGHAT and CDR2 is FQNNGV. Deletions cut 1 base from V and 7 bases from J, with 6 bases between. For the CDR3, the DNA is TGTGCCAGCAGCTTAGTGACGAATACGCAGTATTTT. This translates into CASSLVTNTQYF.

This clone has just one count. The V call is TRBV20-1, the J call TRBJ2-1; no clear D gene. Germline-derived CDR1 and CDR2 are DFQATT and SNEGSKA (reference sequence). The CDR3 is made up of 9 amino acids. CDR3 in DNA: TGCAAGAGGTCCACTGAGCAGTTCTTC. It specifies CKRSTEQFF.

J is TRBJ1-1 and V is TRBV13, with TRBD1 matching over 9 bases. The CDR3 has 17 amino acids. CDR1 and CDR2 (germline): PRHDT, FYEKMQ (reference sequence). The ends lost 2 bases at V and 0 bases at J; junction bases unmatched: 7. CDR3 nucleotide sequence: TGTGCCAGCAGCTTAAGGAGGGGGACAGGGCTGAACACTGAAGCTTTCTTT. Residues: CASSLRRGTGLNTEAFF.

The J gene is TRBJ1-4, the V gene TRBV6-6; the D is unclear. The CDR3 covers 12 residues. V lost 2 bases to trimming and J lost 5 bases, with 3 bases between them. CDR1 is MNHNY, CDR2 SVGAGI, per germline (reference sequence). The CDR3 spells CASSYSNEKLFF. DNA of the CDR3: TGTGCCAGCAGTTACAGCAATGAAAAACTGTTTTTT.

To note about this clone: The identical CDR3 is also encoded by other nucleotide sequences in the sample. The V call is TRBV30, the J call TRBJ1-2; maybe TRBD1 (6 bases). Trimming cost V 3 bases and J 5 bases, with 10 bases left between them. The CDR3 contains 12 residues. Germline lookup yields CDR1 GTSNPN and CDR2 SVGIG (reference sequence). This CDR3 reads CAWSTRGYGYTF. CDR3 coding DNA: TGTGCCTGGAGCACTAGGGGGTATGGCTACACCTTC.

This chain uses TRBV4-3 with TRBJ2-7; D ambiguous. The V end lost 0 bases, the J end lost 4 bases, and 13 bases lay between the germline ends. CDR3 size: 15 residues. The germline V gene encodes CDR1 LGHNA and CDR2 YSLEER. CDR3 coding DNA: TGCGCCAGCAGCCAAGACTCTAGATCCGTGTACGAGCAGTACTTC. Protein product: CASSQDSRSVYEQYF.

CDR3 sequence (DNA): TGTGCCAGCAGTACCCGGAACAGGGAACACGAGCAGTACTTC. Translating gives CASSTRNREHEQYF. The chain uses TRBV28 and TRBJ2-7; TRBD1 might be the D (6 bases). Trimming shortened V by 5 bases and J by 5 bases, and 16 bases separated the two germline ends. CDR3 size: 14 residues. Germline V gene lookup returns CDR1 MDHEN and CDR2 SYDVKM.

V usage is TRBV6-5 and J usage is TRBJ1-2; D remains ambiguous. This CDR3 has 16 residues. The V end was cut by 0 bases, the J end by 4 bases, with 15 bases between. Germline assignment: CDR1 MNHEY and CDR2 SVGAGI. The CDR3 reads CASSYSNSAGLYGYTF. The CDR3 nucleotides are TGTGCCAGCAGTTACTCGAACTCCGCCGGGCTCTATGGCTACACCTTC.

The CDR3 sequence is CASSERPRVDTQYF. CDR3 sequence (DNA): TGTGCCAGCAGTGAAAGGCCAAGGGTGGATACGCAGTATTTT. The chain is built from TRBV2 and TRBJ2-3; unclear D gene. Looked up from germline, CDR1 is SNHLY and CDR2 is FYNNEI. The CDR3 is 14 amino acids. The germline V and J ends were trimmed by 2 bases and 6 bases, with 12 bases remaining between them.

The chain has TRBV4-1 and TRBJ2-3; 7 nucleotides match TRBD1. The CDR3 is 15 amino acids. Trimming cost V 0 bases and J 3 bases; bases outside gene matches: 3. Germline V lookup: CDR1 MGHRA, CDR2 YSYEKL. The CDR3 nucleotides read TGCGCCAGCAGCCAAGAGGACAGGAGGACAGATACGCAGTATTTT. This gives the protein CASSQEDRRTDTQYF.

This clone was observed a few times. CDR3: CASRSTDTQYF. The CDR3 region has the DNA TGTGCCAGCAGGAGCACAGATACGCAGTATTTT. V usage is TRBV28 and J usage is TRBJ2-3; D unclear. V was cut by 6 bases and J by 0 bases, with 1 base left in between. This CDR3 comprises 11 residues. From germline, CDR1 is MDHEN and CDR2 SYDVKM.

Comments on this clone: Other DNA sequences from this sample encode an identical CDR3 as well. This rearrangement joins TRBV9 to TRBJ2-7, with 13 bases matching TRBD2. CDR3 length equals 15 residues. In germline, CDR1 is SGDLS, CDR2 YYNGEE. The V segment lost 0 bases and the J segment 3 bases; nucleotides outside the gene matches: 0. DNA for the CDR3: TGTGCCAGCAGCGTAGGGACTAGCGGGAGCTACGAGCAGTACTTC. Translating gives CASSVGTSGSYEQYF.

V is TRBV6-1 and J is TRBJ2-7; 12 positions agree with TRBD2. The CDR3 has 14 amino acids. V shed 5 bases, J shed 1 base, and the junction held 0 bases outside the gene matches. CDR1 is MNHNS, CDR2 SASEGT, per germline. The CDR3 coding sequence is TGTGCCAGCAGTACTAGCGGGGGGTCCTACGAGCAGTACTTC. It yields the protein CASSTSGGSYEQYF.

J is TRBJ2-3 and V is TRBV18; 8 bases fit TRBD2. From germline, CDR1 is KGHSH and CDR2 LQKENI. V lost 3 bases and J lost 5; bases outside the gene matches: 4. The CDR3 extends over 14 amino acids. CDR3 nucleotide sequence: TGTGCCAGCTCACCTCGGGCGGGAGGAGATACGCAGTATTTT. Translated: CASSPRAGGDTQYF.

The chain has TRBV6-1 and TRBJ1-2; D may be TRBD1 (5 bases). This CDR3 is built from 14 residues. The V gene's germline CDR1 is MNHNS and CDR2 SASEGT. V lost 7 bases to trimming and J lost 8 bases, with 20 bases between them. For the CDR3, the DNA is TGTGCCAGCAATCGAAGGGACGGCTCGCTAGGCTACACCTTC. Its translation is CASNRRDGSLGYTF.